This T cell receptor beta chain came from a study of CD8+ T cells in alopecia areata. Study results and caveats: Scalp clonality, along with expanded CD8+ clones among the top 100, was significantly decreased by tofacitinib.

As for treatment: oral pan-JAK inhibitor, 5-10 mg twice daily. As the sequencing template, cDNA was produced by extracting RNA and reverse transcribing it. This table comes from immunoSEQ multiplex PCR, and its TCRdb copy is limited to in-frame clones, with some not included. The table lists about 97,000 clones, roughly 60% of them singletons, with roughly 17% in the top ten. Details on this clone: The target antigen is unknown.

The TCR originated in a human donor with alopecia areata. Sample: CD8+ T cells sorted from blood, taken at roughly week 55, from a patient treated with tofacitinib.

The CDR3 DNA reads TGTGCCAGCAGCCCTAAAGAGACACGAGTCTACGAGCAGTACTTC. This codes for CASSPKETRVYEQYF. This rearrangement joins TRBV13 to TRBJ2-7; D unclear. Between the trimmed V and J ends, which lost 5 bases and 3 bases, there was a span of 17 bases. The germline V gene encodes CDR1 PRHDT and CDR2 FYEKMQ (reference sequence). This CDR3 is built from 15 residues.